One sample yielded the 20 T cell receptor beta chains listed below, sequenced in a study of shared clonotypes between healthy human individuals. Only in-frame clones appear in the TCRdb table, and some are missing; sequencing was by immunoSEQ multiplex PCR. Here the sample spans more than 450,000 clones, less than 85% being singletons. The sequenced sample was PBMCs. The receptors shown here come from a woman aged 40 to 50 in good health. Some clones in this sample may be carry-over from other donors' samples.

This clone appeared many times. The CDR3 region is CASSLGTSGMRETQYF. In DNA, the CDR3 is TGTGCCAGCAGCTTGGGGACTAGCGGGATGAGAGAGACCCAGTACTTC. This chain connects TRBV5-8 to TRBJ2-5, with TRBD2 identical over 12 bases. With 0 bases clipped from V and 4 bases from J, the junction kept 4 bases outside the gene matches. The CDR3 is 16 residues long. The germline V gene encodes CDR1 SGHTS and CDR2 YDEGEE.

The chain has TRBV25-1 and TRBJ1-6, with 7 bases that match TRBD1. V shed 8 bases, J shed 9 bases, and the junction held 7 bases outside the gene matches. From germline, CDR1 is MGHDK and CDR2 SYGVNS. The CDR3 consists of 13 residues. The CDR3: CASRGTEASPLHF. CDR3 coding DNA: TGTGCCAGCCGAGGGACAGAGGCTTCACCCCTCCACTTT.

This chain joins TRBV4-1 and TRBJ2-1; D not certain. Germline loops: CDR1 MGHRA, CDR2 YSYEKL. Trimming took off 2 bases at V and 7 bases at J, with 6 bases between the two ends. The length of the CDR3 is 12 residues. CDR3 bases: TGCGCCAGCAGCCAATTCAGTAATGAGCAGTTCTTC. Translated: CASSQFSNEQFF.

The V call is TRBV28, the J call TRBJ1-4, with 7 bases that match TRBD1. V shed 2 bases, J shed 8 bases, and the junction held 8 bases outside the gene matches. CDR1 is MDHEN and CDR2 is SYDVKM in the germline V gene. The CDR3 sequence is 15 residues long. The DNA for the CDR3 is TGTGCCAGCAGTTTAGCCGGGACAGTAAGCGAAAAACTGTTTTTT. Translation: CASSLAGTVSEKLFF.

DNA of the CDR3: TGTGCCAGCAGCCCAAACAGGGGTATCCAAGAGACCCAGTACTTC. This encodes CASSPNRGIQETQYF. V is TRBV11-2 and J is TRBJ2-5, with 7 bases fitting TRBD1. The CDR3 covers 15 residues. Per the germline V gene, CDR1 is SGHAT and CDR2 is FQNNGV. With 5 bases clipped from V and 1 base from J, the junction kept 7 bases outside the gene matches.

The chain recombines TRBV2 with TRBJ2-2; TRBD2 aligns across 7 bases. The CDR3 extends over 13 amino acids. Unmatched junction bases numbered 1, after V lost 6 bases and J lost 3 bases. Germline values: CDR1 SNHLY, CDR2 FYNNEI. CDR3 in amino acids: CASRGLYTGELFF. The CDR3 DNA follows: TGTGCCAGCAGGGGACTATACACCGGGGAGCTGTTTTTT.

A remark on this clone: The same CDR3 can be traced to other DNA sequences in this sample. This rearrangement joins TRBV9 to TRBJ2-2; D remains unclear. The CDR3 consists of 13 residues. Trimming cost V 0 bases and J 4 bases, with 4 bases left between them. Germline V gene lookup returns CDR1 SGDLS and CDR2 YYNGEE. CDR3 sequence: CASSVGGTGELFF. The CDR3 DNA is TGTGCCAGCAGCGTAGGGGGCACCGGGGAGCTGTTTTTT.

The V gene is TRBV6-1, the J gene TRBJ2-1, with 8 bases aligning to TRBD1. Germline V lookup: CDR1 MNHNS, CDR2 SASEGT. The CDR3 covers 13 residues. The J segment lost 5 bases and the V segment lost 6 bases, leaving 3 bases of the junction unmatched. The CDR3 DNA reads TGTGCCAGCAGCCAGGACAGGGACAATGAGCAGTTCTTC. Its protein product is CASSQDRDNEQFF.

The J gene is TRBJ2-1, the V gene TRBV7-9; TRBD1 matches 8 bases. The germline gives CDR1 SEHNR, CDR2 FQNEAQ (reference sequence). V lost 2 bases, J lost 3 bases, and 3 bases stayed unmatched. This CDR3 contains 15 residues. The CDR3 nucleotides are TGTGCCAGCAGCTTAACAGGGGGTTACTACAATGAGCAGTTCTTC. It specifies CASSLTGGYYNEQFF.

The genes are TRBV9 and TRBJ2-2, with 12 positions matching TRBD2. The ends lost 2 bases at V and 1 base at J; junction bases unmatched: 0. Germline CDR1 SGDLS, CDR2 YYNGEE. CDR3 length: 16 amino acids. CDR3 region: CASSVGLAGNTGELFF. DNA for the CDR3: TGTGCCAGCAGCGTGGGACTAGCGGGGAACACCGGGGAGCTGTTTTTT.

The CDR3 DNA reads TGCGCCAGCAGCCCGAGACAGGGAACAGGCTACGAGCAGTACTTC. Translated, it gives CASSPRQGTGYEQYF. The chain employs TRBV5-1 and TRBJ2-7; 7 bases agree with TRBD1. After removal of 4 bases from V and 3 bases from J, the junction contained 10 bases not matched to a gene. The CDR3 is 15 residues long. CDR1 SGHRS and CDR2 YFSETQ come from the germline V gene.

The CDR3 sequence: CASSFRAGGTYEQYF. CDR3 nucleotides: TGCGCCAGCAGCTTTCGAGCGGGAGGGACCTACGAGCAGTACTTC. The chain recombines TRBV5-1 with TRBJ2-7; the match to TRBD2 covers 10 bases. Losses at the gene ends were 2 bases for V and 2 bases for J; bases not matched to a gene: 4. The CDR3 consists of 15 residues. The V gene's germline CDR1 is SGHRS and CDR2 YFSETQ.

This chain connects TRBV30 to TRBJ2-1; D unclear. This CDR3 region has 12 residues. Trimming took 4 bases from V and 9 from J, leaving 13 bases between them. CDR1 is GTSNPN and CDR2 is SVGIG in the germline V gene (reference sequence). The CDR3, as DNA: TGTGCCTGGAATCTTAGAGGTCGTGAGCAGTTCTTC. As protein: CAWNLRGREQFF.

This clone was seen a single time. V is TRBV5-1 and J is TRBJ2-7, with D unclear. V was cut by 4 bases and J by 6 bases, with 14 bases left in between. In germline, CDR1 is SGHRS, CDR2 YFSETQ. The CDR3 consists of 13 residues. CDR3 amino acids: CASSTAWVSEQYF. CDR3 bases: TGCGCCAGCAGCACGGCTTGGGTCAGCGAGCAGTACTTC.

CDR3 region: CASSKVGRGFSTEAFF. CDR3 in DNA: TGTGCCAGCAGCAAAGTCGGCAGGGGCTTCTCCACTGAAGCTTTCTTT. This chain joins TRBV21-1 and TRBJ1-1; TRBD1 is the table's D call and was not checked against the DNA. TRBV21-1 is noted as a pseudogene. CDR3 size: 16 residues.

CDR3 coding DNA: TGTGCCAGCAGTTCTTATGGACAGCTCGAGCAGCCCCAGCATTTT. It yields the protein CASSSYGQLEQPQHF. The chain carries TRBV6-1 and TRBJ1-5; perhaps TRBD1 as D (6 bases). V shed 5 bases and J shed 7 bases, with 18 bases lying between them. Per germline, CDR1 MNHNS and CDR2 SASEGT. The CDR3 covers 15 residues.

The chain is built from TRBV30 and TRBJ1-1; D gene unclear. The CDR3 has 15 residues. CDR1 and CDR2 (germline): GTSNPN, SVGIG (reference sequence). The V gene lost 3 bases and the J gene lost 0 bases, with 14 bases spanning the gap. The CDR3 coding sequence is TGTGCCTGGAGACTCAGAAGAGACCTGAACACTGAAGCTTTCTTT. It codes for CAWRLRRDLNTEAFF.

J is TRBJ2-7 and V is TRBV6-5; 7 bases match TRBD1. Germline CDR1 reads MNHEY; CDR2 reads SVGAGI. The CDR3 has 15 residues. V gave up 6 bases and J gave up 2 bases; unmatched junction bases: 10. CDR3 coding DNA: TGTGCCAGCAGGTATCGGACCGGGACAGCCTACGAGCAGTACTTC. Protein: CASRYRTGTAYEQYF.

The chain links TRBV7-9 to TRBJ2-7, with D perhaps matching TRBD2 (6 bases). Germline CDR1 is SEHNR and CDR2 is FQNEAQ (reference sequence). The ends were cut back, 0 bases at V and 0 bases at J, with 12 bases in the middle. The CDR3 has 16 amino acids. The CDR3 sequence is CASSLAGGTTSYEQYF. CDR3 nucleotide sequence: TGTGCCAGCAGCTTAGCTGGCGGGACGACCTCCTACGAGCAGTACTTC.

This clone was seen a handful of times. Here the CDR3 reads CASSDIKPYNEQFF. The CDR3 DNA sequence: TGTGCCAGCAGTGACATAAAACCCTACAATGAGCAGTTCTTC. The V call is TRBV25-1, the J call TRBJ2-1; D remains unclear. This CDR3 has 14 residues. CDR1 and CDR2 (germline): MGHDK, SYGVNS. Trimming cost V 3 bases and J 2 bases, with 8 bases left between them.